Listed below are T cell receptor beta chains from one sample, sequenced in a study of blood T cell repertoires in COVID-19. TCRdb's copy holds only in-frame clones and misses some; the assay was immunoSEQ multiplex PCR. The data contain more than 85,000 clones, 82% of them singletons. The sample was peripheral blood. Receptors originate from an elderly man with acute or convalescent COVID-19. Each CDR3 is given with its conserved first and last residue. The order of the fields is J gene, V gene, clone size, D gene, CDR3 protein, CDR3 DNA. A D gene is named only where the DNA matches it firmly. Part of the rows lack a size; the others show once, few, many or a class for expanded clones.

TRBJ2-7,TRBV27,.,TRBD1,CASRSPDRASGQYF,TGTGCCAGCAGATCTCCGGACAGGGCGTCCGGGCAGTACTTC
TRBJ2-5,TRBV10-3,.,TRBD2,CAISESGLAGVQETQYF,TGTGCCATCAGTGAGTCAGGACTAGCGGGGGTCCAAGAGACCCAGTACTTC
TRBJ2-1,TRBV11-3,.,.,CASSLGSGSSYNEQFF,TGTGCCAGCAGCTTAGGGAGCGGTAGCTCCTACAATGAGCAGTTCTTC
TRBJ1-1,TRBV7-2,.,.,CASSPYLGGRTEAFF,TGTGCCAGCAGCCCCTACCTTGGGGGCCGCACTGAAGCTTTCTTT
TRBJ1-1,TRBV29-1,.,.,CSVVPSNTEAFF,TGCAGCGTTGTCCCCTCGAACACTGAAGCTTTCTTT
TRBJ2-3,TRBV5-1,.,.,CASSFRRGGTDTQYF,TGCGCCAGCAGCTTTCGGAGGGGCGGGACAGATACGCAGTATTTT
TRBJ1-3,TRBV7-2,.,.,CASSLWRDTIYF,TGTGCCAGCAGCTTATGGAGAGACACCATATATTTT
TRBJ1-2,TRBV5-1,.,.,CASSPSTGNYGYTF,TGCGCCAGCAGCCCCTCCACAGGGAACTATGGCTACACCTTC
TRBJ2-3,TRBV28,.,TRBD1,CASSPSGGRTDTQYF,TGTGCCAGCAGTCCCTCAGGGGGCAGAACAGATACGCAGTATTTT
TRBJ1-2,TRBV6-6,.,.,CANSPTDNYGYTF,TGTGCCAACTCCCCTACAGACAACTATGGCTACACCTTC
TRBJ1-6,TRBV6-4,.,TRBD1,CASSEGTGNSPLHF,TGTGCCAGCAGTGAGGGGACAGGGAATTCACCCCTCCACTTT
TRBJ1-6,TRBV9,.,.,CASSVVGAGPNSPLHF,TGTGCCAGCAGCGTAGTGGGAGCCGGGCCAAATTCACCCCTCCACTTT
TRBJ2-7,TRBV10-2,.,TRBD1,CASSVDRVKYEQYF,TGCGCCAGCAGTGTGGACAGGGTCAAATACGAGCAGTACTTC
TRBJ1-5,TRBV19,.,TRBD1,CASSYRGQASRGNQPQHF,TGTGCCAGTAGTTACCGGGGACAGGCCTCCCGGGGCAATCAGCCCCAGCATTTT
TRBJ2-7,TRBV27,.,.,CASSLSTQGDYSEQYF,TGTGCCAGCAGTTTATCAACGCAGGGTGATTATTCCGAGCAGTACTTC
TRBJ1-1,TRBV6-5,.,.,CASRSDRPMNTEAFF,TGTGCCAGCAGGTCGGACAGACCGATGAACACTGAAGCTTTCTTT
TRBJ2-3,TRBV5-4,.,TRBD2,CASSTRTSGGLDTQYF,TGTGCCAGCAGCACTAGGACTAGCGGGGGGTTAGATACGCAGTATTTT
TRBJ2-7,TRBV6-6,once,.,CASSSQGRSSYEQYF,TGTGCCAGCAGTTCACAGGGTCGATCCTCCTACGAGCAGTACTTC
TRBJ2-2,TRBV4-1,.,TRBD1,CASSQAQGAGGAGGELFF,TGCGCCAGCAGCCAAGCCCAGGGGGCTGGGGGAGCGGGCGGGGAGCTGTTTTTT
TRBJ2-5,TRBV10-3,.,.,CAIRRQDQETQYF,TGTGCCATCAGGCGACAGGACCAAGAGACCCAGTACTTC
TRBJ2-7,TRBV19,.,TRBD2,CASSMGRTSGEQYF,TGTGCCAGTAGTATGGGGCGGACTAGCGGCGAGCAGTACTTC
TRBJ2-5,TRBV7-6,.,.,CASSSGLLGETQYF,TGTGCCAGCAGCTCGGGACTCCTCGGGGAGACCCAGTACTTC
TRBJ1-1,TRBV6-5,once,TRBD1,CASIPGKGAATEAFF,TGTGCCAGCATCCCCGGGAAGGGGGCCGCAACTGAAGCTTTCTTT
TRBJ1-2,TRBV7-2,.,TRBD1,CASSLGTASYGYTF,TGTGCCAGCAGCCTCGGGACAGCTTCCTATGGCTACACCTTC
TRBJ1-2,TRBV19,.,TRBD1,CASNDRGGYGYTF,TGTGCCAGTAACGACAGGGGCGGCTATGGCTACACCTTC
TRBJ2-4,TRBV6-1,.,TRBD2,CASSESTGLAAGFAKNIQYF,TGTGCCAGCAGTGAATCGACGGGACTAGCGGCTGGTTTTGCCAAAAACATTCAGTACTTC
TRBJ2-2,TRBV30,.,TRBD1,CAWSGDRGSGELFF,TGTGCCTGGTCAGGGGACAGGGGTTCCGGGGAGCTGTTTTTT
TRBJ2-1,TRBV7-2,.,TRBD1,CASSLAWDREGNEQFF,TGTGCCAGCAGCTTAGCTTGGGACAGGGAGGGCAATGAGCAGTTCTTC
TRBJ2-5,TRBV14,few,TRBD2,CASSQGWGGRQETQYF,TGTGCCAGCAGCCAAGGATGGGGGGGGAGACAAGAGACCCAGTACTTC